This entry lists 21 T cell receptor beta chains sequenced from one sample in a study of cytomegalovirus exposure and HLA in healthy donors. Sequencing was performed with immunoSEQ multiplex PCR; in TCRdb, only in-frame clones are kept and a portion is missing. The repertoire includes roughly 300,000 clones, about nine tenths of them detected once, and roughly 1.1% sits in the top ten. The sample consisted of PBMCs. These TCRs come from a woman aged 25 to 39 in good health and CMV-seropositive.

The J gene is TRBJ2-7, the V gene TRBV27, with 8 bases that match TRBD1. From germline, CDR1 is MNHEY and CDR2 SMNVEV (reference sequence). The CDR3 is 15 residues long. J lost 4 bases, V lost 6 bases, and 11 bases had no gene match. This CDR3 reads CASRTRQGSAYEQYF. DNA for the CDR3: TGTGCCAGCAGAACCCGACAGGGGTCGGCGTACGAGCAGTACTTC.

The chain combines TRBV15 with TRBJ2-3, with D possibly matching TRBD1 (5 bases). This CDR3 has 18 residues. V dropped 0 bases and J dropped 0 bases, with 16 bases sitting between them. Germline V lookup: CDR1 LNHNV, CDR2 YYDKDF (reference sequence). The CDR3 DNA is TGTGCCACCAGCAGAGATTGGGGTTTACAGGAAAGCACAGATACGCAGTATTTT. Protein sequence: CATSRDWGLQESTDTQYF.

The rearrangement links TRBV11-3 to TRBJ2-1; 11 nucleotides agree with TRBD1. V shed 5 bases, J shed 8 bases, and the junction held 8 bases outside the gene matches. The CDR3 is 15 residues long. Per the germline V gene, CDR1 is SGHNT and CDR2 is YENEEA. This CDR3 reads CASSPGQGVRDEQFF. The CDR3 DNA reads TGTGCCAGCAGCCCGGGACAGGGGGTGAGGGATGAGCAGTTCTTC.

The gene calls are TRBV11-2 and TRBJ2-2; weak D call: TRBD1 (6 bases). The CDR3 totals 15 residues. Looked up from germline, CDR1 is SGHAT and CDR2 is FQNNGV. V lost 0 bases and J lost 3, with 8 bases in between. For the CDR3, the DNA is TGTGCCAGCAGCTTAGACAGGACAGACACCGGGGAGCTGTTTTTT. Translated: CASSLDRTDTGELFF.

The chain combines TRBV11-1 with TRBJ2-5; 9 positions match TRBD1. This CDR3 is built from 14 residues. V was clipped by 2 bases and J by 3 bases; unmatched bases: 1. Germline V gene data show CDR1 as SGHAT and CDR2 as FQDESV (reference sequence). Here the CDR3 reads CASSLRDREETQYF. The CDR3 region has the DNA TGTGCCAGCAGCTTAAGGGACAGGGAAGAGACCCAGTACTTC.

The V gene is TRBV5-1, the J gene TRBJ2-7, with TRBD1 identical over 10 bases. The CDR3 totals 14 residues. From germline, CDR1 is SGHRS and CDR2 YFSETQ. With 7 bases clipped from V and 6 bases from J, the junction kept 10 bases outside the gene matches. The CDR3 spells CASSHGTGDREQYF. In DNA form, the CDR3 reads TGCGCCAGCTCCCATGGGACAGGGGACCGCGAGCAGTACTTC.

The V gene is TRBV5-6, the J gene TRBJ1-4; D not resolved. Germline CDR1 SGHDT, CDR2 YYEEEE. The length of the CDR3 is 12 residues. Trimming took 5 bases from V and 8 from J, leaving 10 bases between them. Written as DNA, the CDR3 is TGTGCCAGCAGGTCGGGTGGAGAAAAACTGTTTTTT. Protein: CASRSGGEKLFF.

About this clone itself: Other DNA sequences within the sample encode an identical CDR3. This sequence joins TRBV27 and TRBJ1-1, with D perhaps TRBD1 (5 bases). CDR3 length: 13 amino acids. CDR1 and CDR2 from the germline V gene are MNHEY and SMNVEV (reference sequence). V was shortened by 4 bases and J by 1 base, with 7 bases between the two germline ends. DNA for the CDR3: TGTGCCAGCAGTTCGGGACGGAACACTGAAGCTTTCTTT. Translation: CASSSGRNTEAFF.

V gene TRBV4-2 combines with J gene TRBJ2-5; D gene ambiguous. In germline, CDR1 is LGHNA, CDR2 YNFKEQ. V dropped 0 bases and J dropped 7 bases, with 9 bases sitting between them. The CDR3 is 13 residues long. This CDR3 is CASSQDLDGTQYF. The CDR3 DNA reads TGTGCCAGCAGCCAAGACCTCGATGGGACCCAGTACTTC.

This chain links TRBV15 with TRBJ2-7, with D possibly matching TRBD1 (6 bases). The germline CDR1 and CDR2 sequences are LNHNV and YYDKDF (reference sequence). V shed 4 bases and J shed 3 bases, with 13 bases lying between them. The CDR3 has 14 residues. CDR3 sequence reads: CATSTSGHIYEQYF. CDR3 coding DNA: TGTGCCACCAGCACATCGGGACACATCTACGAGCAGTACTTC.

The chain uses TRBV30 and TRBJ2-5; the match to TRBD2 covers 11 bases. V was pared by 1 base and J by 4 bases, with 5 bases of the junction left unmatched. In germline, CDR1 is GTSNPN, CDR2 SVGIG (reference sequence). The CDR3 has 15 amino acids. This CDR3 is CAWSGGLAVGETQYF. CDR3 DNA: TGTGCCTGGAGTGGGGGACTAGCGGTAGGAGAGACCCAGTACTTC.

The rearrangement joins TRBV13 to TRBJ2-1; D is perhaps TRBD1 or TRBD2 (5 bases each). CDR1 PRHDT and CDR2 FYEKMQ come from the germline V gene (reference sequence). This CDR3 comprises 15 residues. Trimming took 0 bases from V and 7 from J, leaving 13 bases between them. This CDR3 reads CASSLGWGRINEQFF. Here the CDR3 DNA reads TGTGCCAGCAGCTTAGGATGGGGACGAATAAATGAGCAGTTCTTC.

The CDR3 is CASGWASGNYEQFF. DNA for the CDR3: TGCGCCAGCGGCTGGGCTAGCGGGAACTATGAGCAGTTCTTC. J is TRBJ2-1 and V is TRBV5-1; 9 nucleotides line up with TRBD2. The germline CDR1 and CDR2 sequences are SGHRS and YFSETQ. This CDR3 is 14 amino acids long. Losses at the gene ends were 7 bases for V and 8 bases for J; bases not matched to a gene: 10.

The rearrangement links TRBV28 to TRBJ1-1; 7 nucleotides agree with TRBD1. CDR1 and CDR2 (germline): MDHEN, SYDVKM. With V trimmed by 0 bases and J by 3 bases, 7 bases remained unmatched. The CDR3 is 16 amino acids. The CDR3 DNA reads TGTGCCAGCAGTTTATGGCAGGGGGGTCAGTACACTGAAGCTTTCTTT. This gives the protein CASSLWQGGQYTEAFF.

The genes are TRBV7-6 and TRBJ2-1; 12 nucleotides agree with TRBD1. The CDR3 runs 15 residues. Germline V lookup: CDR1 SGHVS, CDR2 FNYEAQ. Trimming removed 1 base from V and 10 bases from J; junction bases left unmatched: 5. The CDR3 protein is CASSLDTGTGGEQFF. In nucleotides, the CDR3 is TGTGCCAGCAGCTTAGACACCGGGACAGGGGGCGAGCAGTTCTTC.

This clone was found a few times. The chain uses TRBV28 and TRBJ1-2, with D uncertain. V was clipped by 1 base and J by 3 bases, with 3 bases between them. Looked up from germline, CDR1 is MDHEN and CDR2 is SYDVKM. The CDR3 totals 12 residues. In DNA form, the CDR3 reads TGTGCCAGCAGTTTATTGGACTATGGCTACACCTTC. This encodes CASSLLDYGYTF.

The CDR3 DNA is TGCGCCAGCAGTCATAGCCCTACTAACAGGGGGCATGGCTATGGCTACACCTTC. This codes for CASSHSPTNRGHGYGYTF. The chain employs TRBV4-3 and TRBJ1-2; 9 positions match TRBD1. Unmatched junction bases numbered 18, after V lost 6 bases and J lost 4 bases. From germline, CDR1 is LGHNA and CDR2 YSLEER. This CDR3 spans 18 amino acids.

V is TRBV27 and J is TRBJ1-3, with D hard to call. The V end lost 2 bases, the J end lost 1 base, and 6 bases lay between the germline ends. This CDR3 has 14 residues. CDR1 is MNHEY and CDR2 is SMNVEV in the germline V gene (reference sequence). CDR3 sequence: CASSLEGSGNTIYF. The CDR3 DNA sequence: TGTGCCAGCAGTTTAGAGGGATCTGGAAACACCATATATTTT.

CDR3: CASSLGDSTNGYTF. CDR3 bases: TGTGCCAGCAGCTTAGGGGACAGTACTAACGGCTACACCTTC. The chain is built from TRBV7-9 and TRBJ1-2, with 7 bases that match TRBD1. The CDR3 is 14 residues long. Trimming removed 1 base from V and 8 bases from J; junction bases left unmatched: 7. Germline V gene sequence: CDR1 SEHNR, CDR2 FQNEAQ (reference sequence).

J is TRBJ2-1 and V is TRBV5-1; tentatively, D is TRBD2 (6 bases). V lost 2 bases to trimming and J lost 7 bases, with 13 bases between them. In germline, CDR1 is SGHRS, CDR2 YFSETQ. This CDR3 has 14 residues. CDR3 region: CASSLLATSNEQFF. The CDR3 nucleotides are TGCGCCAGCAGCTTACTAGCTACCTCTAATGAGCAGTTCTTC.

The chain joins TRBV2 to TRBJ2-5, with TRBD2 matching 10 bases. This CDR3 comprises 14 residues. V was pared by 6 bases and J by 3 bases, with 4 bases of the junction left unmatched. Germline lookup yields CDR1 SNHLY and CDR2 FYNNEI. The CDR3 DNA reads TGTGCCAGCAGGTATGGACTAGCGGAAGAGACCCAGTACTTC. It encodes CASRYGLAEETQYF.